This record covers a single T cell receptor beta chain. In this sample, this clone turned up a few times. Its antigen is currently not known. Base qualities are missing; no much larger clone stands one base away. The treatment or condition label, as the study defines it: oral pan-JAK inhibitor, 5-10 mg twice daily. From alopecia areata patients, peripheral blood was collected along with lesional scalp punch biopsies. After PBMCs were isolated by density centrifugation and stained for CD3, CD4 and CD8, a FACSAria was used to sort CD4+ and CD8+ T cells. The library was generated by the immunoSEQ multiplex PCR assay. To provide template for TCR sequencing, every sample had RNA extracted and reverse transcribed into cDNA. SuperScript III was used for first-strand cDNA synthesis, primed with a 2:1 mix of oligo-dT and random hexamers. A synthetic immune receptor repertoire was used to gauge amplification bias, and whatever bias remained was removed computationally. The paper's processing steps were these. Raw reads were preprocessed for error removal, and CDR3 was defined according to IMGT conventions as running from the conserved cysteine to phenylalanine. Clonality was computed as 1 minus the Shannon entropy, with the entropy normalized by log2 of the number of productive unique TCRs. CD4 or CD8 identity of scalp clones was inferred by cross-referencing scalp TCRbeta sequences with sorted blood CD4 and CD8 repertoires. TCRdb holds this immuneACCESS table with in-frame rearrangements only. Some clones are missing; in checked studies, unresolved V genes explain under half, and the rest has no known cause. V and J calls and clone size are as listed in that table; D and trimming were resolved from the DNA. This sample gives some 190,000 clones in total; 40% to 65% of them show up just once. Around 9.1% of the sample is held by the ten biggest clonotypes.

This sample is part of a study of CD8+ T cells in alopecia areata (dated by TCRdb to between 2017 and 2018). Concerning the study at large: The treated patients, all with moderate-to-severe alopecia areata, were enrolled in an open-label pilot trial of oral tofacitinib given at 5 to 10 mg twice daily. RNA came from the PAXgene miRNA kit for fixed scalp, the miRNeasy kit for PBMCs, and the RNeasy kit for mouse skin. immunoSEQ multiplex PCR using 35 Vbeta forward primers and 13 Jbeta reverse primers was used to amplify TCRbeta CDR3 regions. Disease severity in treated patients was measured with the SALT score, which quantifies the percentage of affected scalp surface area. Clonality in the scalp was compared among normal scalp (n=4), patchy alopecia areata scalp (n=8), and alopecia totalis/universalis scalp (n=8). Scalp tissue and sorted CD4+ and CD8+ peripheral blood T cells from patchy and totalis/universalis alopecia areata patients and from healthy controls were covered by human TCRbeta sequencing. Tofacitinib was administered for 6 to 18 months, and 6 months of follow-up off drug were then conducted to assess delayed response and recurrence. In both human patients and the C3H/HeJ mouse model, the study applied high-throughput TCRbeta sequencing to look at T cell clonal expansion in alopecia areata. Patients on tofacitinib were biopsied at baseline and after 4 and 24 weeks of treatment, and several of the patients also had a later scalp biopsy. Here is what the overall study found, with its caveats: Resident alphabeta T cells in normal human skin are also sequenced, complicating scalp TCR repertoire analysis, unlike mouse skin dominated by gammadelta T cells. Lesional scalp, especially in alopecia totalis/universalis, showed higher clonality and more expanded CD8+ clones than normal scalp, suggesting antigenic drive. Because the treated cohort was small and had only one nonresponder, larger studies are needed to examine links between baseline CD8+ expansion and response. Many expanded lesional clones were found to persist in scalp and blood during tofacitinib treatment, and relapse after treatment cessation may be partly explained by this persistence. Shared TCR sequences between patients were less evident than in mice, which may be partly attributable to HLA diversity in the patient population. Tofacitinib significantly decreased scalp clonality and the number of expanded CD8+ clones among the top 100 scalp clones.

V is cut back by 10 bases and J by 8 bases, with 13 bases in the junction unmatched. The CDR3 spans 15 residues, from the cysteine through the phenylalanine. The CDR3 DNA has 45 bases and is translated from base 1. Based on the germline V gene, the CDR1 and CDR2 sequences are SNHLY and FYNNEI. This receptor was obtained from a human donor with alopecia areata. The chain couples TRBV2 to TRBJ2-1; TRBD1 fits 11 bases in the junction. This specimen was CD8+ T cells sorted from blood, taken around week 54, from a patient treated with tofacitinib. The nucleotide sequence is TGTGCCACCTCCCAGAGGACAGGGGGCATCGATGAGCAGTTCTTC. It specifies CATSQRTGGIDEQFF.